These 2 T cell receptor beta chains originate from one sample sequenced in a study of cytomegalovirus exposure and HLA in healthy donors. Primers for the PCR totalled 60 Vbeta and 13 Jbeta. Data came from immunoSEQ multiplex PCR; TCRdb stores just in-frame clones and leaves some out. The table includes 200,000 to 250,000 clones, approximately 80% detected once. Sequencing input: PBMCs. The source is a girl aged 5 to 17 in good health and CMV-seronegative.

The CDR3 region is CASSWGLAGGPFDTQYF. For the CDR3, the DNA is TGCGCCAGCAGCTGGGGTCTAGCGGGGGGTCCCTTTGATACGCAGTATTTT. This sequence joins TRBV5-1 and TRBJ2-3, with 11 bases aligning to TRBD2. The germline gives CDR1 SGHRS, CDR2 YFSETQ. J gave up 6 bases and V 3 bases, and 12 bases lay outside the gene matches. This CDR3 contains 17 residues.

The chain is built from TRBV9 and TRBJ2-1; the match to TRBD2 covers 9 bases. Per the germline V gene, CDR1 is SGDLS and CDR2 is YYNGEE. This CDR3 spans 15 amino acids. Trimming cost V 3 bases and J 8 bases; bases outside gene matches: 9. This chain's CDR3 is CASSEAGGPQHEQFF. The CDR3 DNA is TGTGCCAGCAGCGAGGCGGGAGGGCCTCAACATGAGCAGTTCTTC.